This T cell receptor (beta chain) was documented in a study of shared clonotypes between healthy human individuals (dated by TCRdb to 2020 to 2022). Describing the broader study: The cohort comprised a couple of women and a few men aged 18 to 49 years. For each donor, three plates each were used for CD4 naive and CD4 memory, two plates were used for CD8 naive, and one plate was used for CD8 memory. To estimate repertoire size and how much clonotypes are shared between individuals, the study performed deep sequencing of blood TCR repertoires from a few healthy adults. Different laboratories and diverse techniques were used to prepare libraries and sequence TCR repertoires, to increase sequencing depth and limit assay-specific biases. Each donor's leukapheresis produced roughly between about 0.9 and 9.5 billion PBMCs. The paper as a whole reports these results and caveats: The genetic and exposure-history diversity represented was limited by the small number of donors. Compared with non-shared clonotypes, clonotypes shared by all four sorted-subset donors had higher generation probabilities. Sampling was restricted to blood, and TCR repertoires in tissues likely differ from the TCR repertoires found in blood. Naive subsets generally had larger estimated clonotype richness than memory subsets. Rarefaction of sorted-subset datasets indicated incomplete sequencing despite the large sequencing depth. Approximately 5% of naive CD4, 3.5% of naive CD8, approximately 2% of memory CD4, and 0.4% of memory CD8 clonotypes were shared across a few donors. Based on pairwise subsampling, the degree of clonotype sharing among donors was expected to be affected by sequencing depth.

In regard to this clone: Its recognized antigen is unknown. No base-level quality is on record; no much larger clone is a single base apart.

The donors were healthy, HIV-negative adults who had no recently reported acute infections or vaccinations. Every donor was a Caucasian adult living in Nashville, Tennessee, USA. Magnetic negative selection was used to enrich CD4+ T cells, after which naive cells were positively selected on CD45RA and the negative fraction became the memory subset. After blood collection by leukapheresis, PBMCs were isolated using Ficoll-Histopaque density gradient centrifugation and then cryopreserved in the vapor phase of liquid nitrogen. Analytical flow cytometry was used to check the purity and quantity of each magnetically sorted T cell population. Genomic DNA was isolated from every sorted fraction and measured by UV absorbance on a Nanodrop 2000c. Using the deep immunoSEQ assay, multiplex PCR amplified TCR CDR3 regions from genomic DNA. Extracted genomic DNA from each cell subset was distributed evenly across all wells of several immunoSEQ 96-well plates, and each plate was treated as a replicate. Each replicate PCR for sorted subsets received around 200 ng genomic DNA, equal to about 30,000 T cell genomes. The purified libraries were quantified using a Qubit 3.0 fluorometer, sized with a Bioanalyzer 2100, and then quantified again using the KAPA Library Quantification kit. Every immunoSEQ 96-well plate was sequenced on a separate single-read 150-cycle Illumina NextSeq 550 flow cell. In the source study's methods: The immunoSEQ output contained only junctional sequences without quality scores, so filtering could not match that applied to full-length reads. Sequences were annotated with PyIR, a Python wrapper for IgBLAST v1.9, and V/J genes and CDR3 were assigned using IMGT germline references. Reads with weak V/J assignments (E-value above 1e-6), missing CDR3, stop codons, out-of-frame junctions, or ambiguous translated residues were removed. A V3J clonotype was defined by an identical inferred V gene, J gene, and CDR3 amino acid sequence. Percentage overlap between repertoires was calculated by dividing the number of shared unique clonotypes by the size of the smaller repertoire. Repertoire richness was assessed with RTK rarefaction, the Chao1 estimator, and Recon v2.1 estimates of unobserved clonotypes. For all TCRbeta clonotypes obtained by the gDNA method from a few donors, generation probabilities were computed with OLGA. TCRdb re-hosts the immuneACCESS table, in-frame sequences only. Its copies lack some clones; in the studies checked, an unresolved V gene accounts for under half of them, and the cause for the rest is not known. V and J calls and clone size are copied from that table; D and trimming were computed from the DNA. The sample data list about 2.3 million clones, and 90% to 95% of these were observed just once. The ten largest clonotypes hold about 0.41% of the sample.

The cysteine opens and the phenylalanine closes a CDR3 of 14 amino acids. Left in the record is the CDR3 DNA by itself, 42 bases read in frame from the first base. The germline V gene supplies CDR1 MNHNS and CDR2 SASEGT. The junction carries 11 bases between V and J, which are trimmed by 6 bases and 2 bases respectively. The receptor's source is a man younger than 35 in good health. Some clones in this sample may be carry-over from other donors' samples. The sequenced sample consisted of naive CD4+ T cells from PBMCs. The cell subset or site label here, explained by the study, means: CD45RA+ positively selected. Here the chain combines TRBV6-1 and TRBJ2-1, with no confidently assigned D gene. The CDR3 region: CASRLTETYNEQFF. The DNA sequence is as follows: TGTGCCAGCAGATTAACAGAAACCTACAATGAGCAGTTCTTC.